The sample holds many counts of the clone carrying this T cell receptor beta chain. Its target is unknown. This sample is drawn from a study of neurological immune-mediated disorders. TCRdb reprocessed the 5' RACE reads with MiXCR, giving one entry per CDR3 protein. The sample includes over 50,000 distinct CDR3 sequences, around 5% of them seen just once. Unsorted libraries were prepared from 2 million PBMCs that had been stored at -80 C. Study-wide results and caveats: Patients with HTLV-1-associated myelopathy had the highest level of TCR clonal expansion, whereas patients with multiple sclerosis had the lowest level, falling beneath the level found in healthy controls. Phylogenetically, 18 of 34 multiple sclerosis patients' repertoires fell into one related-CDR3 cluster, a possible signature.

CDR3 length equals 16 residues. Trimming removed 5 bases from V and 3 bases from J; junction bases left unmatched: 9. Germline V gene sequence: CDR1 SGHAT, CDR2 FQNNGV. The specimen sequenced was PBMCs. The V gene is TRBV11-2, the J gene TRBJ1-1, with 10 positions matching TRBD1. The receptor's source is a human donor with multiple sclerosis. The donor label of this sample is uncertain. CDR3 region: CASSPAGQGKHTEAFF. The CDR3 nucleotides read TGTGCCAGCAGCCCAGCGGGACAGGGGAAGCACACTGAAGCTTTCTTT. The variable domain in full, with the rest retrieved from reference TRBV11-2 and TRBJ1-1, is EAGVAQSPRYKIIEKRQSVAFWCNPISGHATLYWYQQILGQGPKLLIQFQNNGVVDDSQLPKDRFSAERLKGVDSTLKIQPAKLEDSAVYLCASSPAGQGKHTEAFFGQGTRLTVV.